This TCR beta chain is from a study of control samples from healthy donors and cancer patients. Sequencing used immunoSEQ multiplex PCR; TCRdb keeps in-frame clones, though not all of them. This table holds almost 85,000 clones, about 93% found once. V lost 4 bases to trimming and J lost 1 base, with 10 bases between them. The CDR3 covers 14 residues. The germline V gene has CDR1 MNHEY and CDR2 SMNVEV (reference sequence). V is TRBV27 and J is TRBJ1-1, with D uncertain. The sequenced sample was blood. The receptor was isolated from a young woman in good health. The CDR3 reads CASSSWGANTEAFF. The CDR3 nucleotides read TGTGCCAGCAGTTCTTGGGGAGCGAACACTGAAGCTTTCTTT.